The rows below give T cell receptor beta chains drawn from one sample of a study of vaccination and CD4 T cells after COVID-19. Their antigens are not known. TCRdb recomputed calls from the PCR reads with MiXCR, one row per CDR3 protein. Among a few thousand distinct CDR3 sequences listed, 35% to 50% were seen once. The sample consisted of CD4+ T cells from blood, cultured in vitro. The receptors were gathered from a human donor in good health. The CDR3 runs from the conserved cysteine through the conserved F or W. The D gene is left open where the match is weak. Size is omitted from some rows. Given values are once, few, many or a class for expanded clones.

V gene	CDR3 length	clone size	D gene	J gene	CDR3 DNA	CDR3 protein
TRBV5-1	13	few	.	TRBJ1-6	TGCGCCAGCAGCATCGGCCAGGGGACGCCCCTCCACTTT	CASSIGQGTPLHF
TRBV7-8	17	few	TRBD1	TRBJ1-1	TGTGCCAGCAGGCGTCTAACCGGGACAGGGTCCCACACTGAAGCTTTCTTT	CASRRLTGTGSHTEAFF
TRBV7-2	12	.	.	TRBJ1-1	TGTGCCAGCAGCTCAATGGACAGAGGAGCTTTCTTT	CASSSMDRGAFF
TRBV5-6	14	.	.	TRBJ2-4	TGTGCCAGCAGCCGAGGGGAGCCCTCCCACATTCAGTACTTC	CASSRGEPSHIQYF
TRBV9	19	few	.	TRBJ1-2	TGTGCCAGCAGCGTAGAGAGGAGGCGGGCGGGATCGAGGGGCTATGGCTACACCTTC	CASSVERRRAGSRGYGYTF
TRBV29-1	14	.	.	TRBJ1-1	TGCAGCGTTGATGGGAGGGGCCCGAGGCCTGAAGCTTTCTTT	CSVDGRGPRPEAFF
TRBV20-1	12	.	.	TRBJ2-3	TGCAGTGCTAACAAGGGAACAGATACGCAGTATTTT	CSANKGTDTQYF
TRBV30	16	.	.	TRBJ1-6	TGTGCCTGGAGTGTACGCTGGGGAGTCGGGAATTCACCCCTCCACTTT	CAWSVRWGVGNSPLHF
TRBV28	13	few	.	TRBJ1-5	TGTGCCAGCAGTTTAGGTAGAAATCAGCCCCAGCATTTT	CASSLGRNQPQHF
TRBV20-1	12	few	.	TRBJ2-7	TGCAGTGCCCGAGCGGAGGGGGCCGAGCAGTACTTC	CSARAEGAEQYF
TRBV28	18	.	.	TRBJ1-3	TGTGCCAGCAGTTTAACGGCCTACAGGGTAACGTCTGGAAACACCATATATTTT	CASSLTAYRVTSGNTIYF
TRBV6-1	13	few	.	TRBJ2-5	TGTGCCAGCAGTGGAGGCGCCGGGGAGACCCAGTACTTC	CASSGGAGETQYF
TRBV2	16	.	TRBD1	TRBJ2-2	TGTGCCAGCAGTTATACAGGGGCGCACCTCACCGGGGAGCTGTTTTTT	CASSYTGAHLTGELFF
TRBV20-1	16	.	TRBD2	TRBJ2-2	TGCAGTGCGCAACCACTGAGCGGGGTAGACACCGGGGAGCTGTTTTTT	CSAQPLSGVDTGELFF
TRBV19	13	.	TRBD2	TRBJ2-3	TGTGCCAGCCGACTAGCGGGAGCAGATACGCAGTATTTT	CASRLAGADTQYF
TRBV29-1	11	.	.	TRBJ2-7	TGCAGCGTTGAAGGCGGCCACGAGCAGTACTTC	CSVEGGHEQYF
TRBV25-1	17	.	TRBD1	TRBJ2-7	TGTGCCAGCAGTGGAACTGCCTGGGACAGCCCGATCTACGCGCAGTACTTC	CASSGTAWDSPIYAQYF
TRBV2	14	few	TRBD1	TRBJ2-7	TGTGCCAGCAGTGAGAGCAGGGGGCTACACGAGCAGTACTTC	CASSESRGLHEQYF